The sequence of this T cell receptor (beta chain) was determined in a study of beta chain features in type 1 diabetes. CDR1 and CDR2 from the germline V gene are MDHEN and SYDVKM. V shed 2 bases and J 5 bases; nucleotides not matched to a gene: 7. The CDR3 sequence is 15 residues long. The sample holds a few counts of this clone. The authors reverse transcribed all of the isolated RNA, so sequencing captured expressed TCRB transcripts. Data came from immunoSEQ multiplex PCR; TCRdb stores just in-frame clones and leaves some out. The sample holds 40,000 to 45,000 clones, over 50% seen once. What was sequenced was Tregs from blood. The chain recombines TRBV28 with TRBJ1-1, with 8 bases lining up with TRBD1. This clonotype originated in a woman younger than 35 in good health. In DNA, the CDR3 is TGTGCCAGCAGTTTAACGGACAGGGTTGGGACTGAAGCTTTCTTT. The encoded protein is CASSLTDRVGTEAFF.